The clone carrying this T cell receptor beta chain was observed a handful of times. The sample originates from a study of blood T cell repertoires in COVID-19. About the research overall: Samples of COVID-19 (acute and convalescent) were obtained from the United States, Italy and Spain. T cells, B-cell-depleted T cells, or PBMCs provided the cDNA or gDNA that served as material.

The CDR3 length is 14 residues. Trimming pared 0 bases from V and 1 base from J, leaving 7 bases between. Germline V lookup: CDR1 SGHRS, CDR2 YFSETQ. Using immunoSEQ multiplex PCR, the repertoire was profiled, and TCRdb retains in-frame clones only, with some absent. The data show 150,000 to 200,000 clones, with over 75% seen just once and roughly 12% held by the top ten. The sequencing sample was made of peripheral blood. This sequence was found in a man in his fifties or sixties who had recovered from COVID-19. The V gene is TRBV5-1, the J gene TRBJ1-1; no definite D call. CDR3 in DNA: TGCGCCAGCAGCTTGGATGGGCGGAACACTGAAGCTTTCTTT. Residues: CASSLDGRNTEAFF.